This note documents a single T cell receptor beta chain sequence. Each patient went into thyroid surgery without having received any treatment. The sample comes from a study of metastatic and nonmetastatic thyroid tumors. This CDR3 region has 15 residues. Trimming removed 3 bases at V and 4 bases at J, with 15 bases between. Germline V gene sequence: CDR1 DFQATT, CDR2 SNEGSKA (reference sequence). TCRdb reprocessed the PCR reads via MiXCR. The sample consists of roughly 20,000 clones, 30% to 40% of them appearing once. This TCR was sampled from a female donor with papillary thyroid cancer or a benign thyroid nodule (not recorded which). Some clones in this sample may be carry-over from other donors' samples. Sequencing was performed on tumor tissue. The chain links TRBV20-1 to TRBJ2-2, with a weak D call TRBD1 (6 bases). The CDR3 here is CSARAQGSRTGELFF. CDR3 coding DNA: TGCAGTGCTAGGGCCCAGGGGTCGCGCACCGGGGAGCTGTTTTTT.